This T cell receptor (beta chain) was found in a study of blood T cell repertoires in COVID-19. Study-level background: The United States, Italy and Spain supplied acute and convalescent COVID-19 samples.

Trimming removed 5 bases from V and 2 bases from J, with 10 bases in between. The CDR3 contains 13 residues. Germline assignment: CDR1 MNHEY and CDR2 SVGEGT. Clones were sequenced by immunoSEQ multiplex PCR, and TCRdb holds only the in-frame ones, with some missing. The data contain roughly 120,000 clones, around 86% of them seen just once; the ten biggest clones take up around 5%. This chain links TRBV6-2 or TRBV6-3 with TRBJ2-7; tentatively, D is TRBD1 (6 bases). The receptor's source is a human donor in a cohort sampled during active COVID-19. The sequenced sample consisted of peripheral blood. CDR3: CASSTGNPYEQYF. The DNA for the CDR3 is TGTGCCAGCAGTACAGGGAATCCCTACGAGCAGTACTTC.